Below are 11 T cell receptor beta chains sequenced from a single sample in a study of blood T cell repertoires in COVID-19. TCRdb's table, derived via immunoSEQ multiplex PCR, lists solely in-frame clones and lacks some. The sample contains over 50,000 clones, 80% to 90% of which appear only once. Sequenced input: PBMCs or T cells enriched from blood (not recorded which). Receptor source: a woman in her thirties or forties with acute COVID-19.

The chain uses TRBV28 and TRBJ1-6; possibly TRBD1 for D (6 bases). The germline V and J ends were trimmed by 1 base and 4 bases, with 11 bases remaining between them. Germline V gene data show CDR1 as MDHEN and CDR2 as SYDVKM. CDR3 length: 16 residues. The CDR3: CASSLYTGNYNSPLHF. CDR3 nucleotide sequence: TGTGCCAGCAGTTTATATACAGGGAATTATAATTCACCCCTCCACTTT. Filled out from reference TRBV28 and TRBJ1-6, the complete variable domain reads DVKVTQSSRYLVKRTGEKVFLECVQDMDHENMFWYRQDPGLGLRLIYFSYDVKMKEKGDIPEGYSVSREKKERFSLILESASTNQTSMYLCASSLYTGNYNSPLHFGNGTRLTVT.

The CDR3: CASSIVPGQGGSGELFF. In nucleotides, the CDR3 is TGTGCCAGTAGTATAGTTCCGGGACAGGGAGGGTCCGGGGAGCTGTTTTTT. The V call is TRBV19, the J call TRBJ2-2; 9 bases fit TRBD1. This CDR3 is built from 17 residues. Germline CDR1 LNHDA, CDR2 SQIVND (reference sequence). V lost 1 base and J lost 6; bases outside the gene matches: 9. Complete variable domain (other parts from reference TRBV19 and TRBJ2-2): DGGITQSPKYLFRKEGQNVTLSCEQNLNHDAMYWYRQDPGQGLRLIYYSQIVNDFQKGDIAEGYSVSREKKESFPLTVTSAQKNPTAFYLCASSIVPGQGGSGELFFGEGSRLTVL.

This clone showed up just a few times. The J gene is TRBJ2-2, the V gene TRBV27, with TRBD2 identical over 13 bases. Losses at the gene ends were 5 bases for V and 6 bases for J; bases not matched to a gene: 0. The CDR3 extends over 14 amino acids. Germline values: CDR1 MNHEY, CDR2 SMNVEV (reference sequence). CDR3 nucleotides: TGTGCCAGCAGTGGACTAGCGGGGGCCGGGGAGCTGTTTTTT. This encodes CASSGLAGAGELFF.

The chain employs TRBV19 and TRBJ2-3; possible D gene TRBD2, 6 bases. Trimming pared 6 bases from V and 3 bases from J, leaving 13 bases between. The germline gives CDR1 LNHDA, CDR2 SQIVND (reference sequence). CDR3 length: 14 amino acids. The CDR3: CASRGGIVTDTQYF. The CDR3 DNA reads as TGTGCCAGTAGGGGCGGGATAGTTACAGATACGCAGTATTTT.

The rearrangement joins TRBV11-2 to TRBJ1-4, with TRBD1 matching over 9 bases. Trimming took 5 bases from V and 5 from J; bases not matched to a gene: 15. The CDR3 covers 18 residues. CDR1 is SGHAT, CDR2 FQNNGV, per germline. As DNA, the CDR3 is TGTGCCAGCAGCCCCCGGACAGGGGCCGCCATACGGAATGAAAAACTGTTTTTT. Its translation: CASSPRTGAAIRNEKLFF.

This clone was counted only a few times. This chain joins TRBV11-2 and TRBJ1-4, with D perhaps TRBD1 (5 bases). Germline V gives CDR1 SGHAT, CDR2 FQNNGV. This CDR3 has 15 residues. Trimming shortened V by 1 base and J by 5 bases, and 11 bases separated the two germline ends. For the CDR3, the DNA is TGTGCCAGCAGCTTAGGCGGGGCCTTAAATGAAAAACTGTTTTTT. Translated, it gives CASSLGGALNEKLFF.

In its sample, this clone was seen once. The CDR3 coding sequence is TGTGCCAGCAGCCACCCGACAGGAAGCTATCTTAGCTACACCTTC. The encoded protein is CASSHPTGSYLSYTF. V usage is TRBV3-1 (or the pseudogene TRBV3-2) and J usage is TRBJ1-2, with D maybe TRBD1 (6 bases). The CDR3 is made up of 15 amino acids. Trimming removed 3 bases from V and 9 bases from J, with 20 bases in between. CDR1 LGHDT and CDR2 YNNKEL come from the germline V gene (reference sequence).

The chain links TRBV18 to TRBJ1-5; 11 bases match TRBD1. Germline V gives CDR1 KGHSH, CDR2 LQKENI. Germline trimming cut 4 bases from V and 4 bases from J; bases unmatched to any gene: 9. The CDR3 contains 17 residues. CDR3 in DNA: TGTGCCAGCTCACGTCTCGGGACAGGGGGAGGTAATCAGCCCCAGCATTTT. Amino acids: CASSRLGTGGGNQPQHF.

This chain joins TRBV19 and TRBJ1-5; 7 nucleotides match TRBD1. J gave up 5 bases and V 5 bases, and 6 bases lay outside the gene matches. This CDR3 region has 14 residues. The germline V gene encodes CDR1 LNHDA and CDR2 SQIVND (reference sequence). CDR3 in amino acids: CASSAGQVYQPQHF. The DNA for the CDR3 is TGTGCCAGTAGTGCCGGACAGGTTTATCAGCCCCAGCATTTT. Variable domain in full (rest from reference TRBV19 and TRBJ1-5): DGGITQSPKYLFRKEGQNVTLSCEQNLNHDAMYWYRQDPGQGLRLIYYSQIVNDFQKGDIAEGYSVSREKKESFPLTVTSAQKNPTAFYLCASSAGQVYQPQHFGDGTRLSIL.

For this clone: Other DNA sequences from this sample encode an identical CDR3 as well. The rearrangement joins TRBV10-3 to TRBJ1-2, with D possibly being TRBD1 (5 bases). The CDR3 loop spans 15 amino acids. Trimming shortened V by 3 bases and J by 6 bases, and 17 bases separated the two germline ends. Per the germline V gene, CDR1 is ENHRY and CDR2 is SYGVKD. CDR3: CAISEFDSFTDGYTF. The CDR3 DNA follows: TGTGCCATCAGTGAATTTGACAGCTTCACTGATGGCTACACCTTC.

The V gene is TRBV5-8, the J gene TRBJ2-1; 12 nucleotides agree with TRBD2. From germline, CDR1 is SGHTS and CDR2 YDEGEE. The length of the CDR3 is 14 residues. The V segment lost 4 bases and the J segment 4 bases; nucleotides outside the gene matches: 0. The CDR3 is CASSGLAGYNEQFF. The CDR3 coding sequence is TGTGCCAGCAGCGGACTAGCGGGATACAATGAGCAGTTCTTC.